This entry lists 24 T cell receptor beta chains sequenced from one sample in a study of T-cell reconstitution after alpha-beta-depleted transplantation in children. Unique molecular identifiers were incorporated when the TCRbeta library was constructed. TCRdb analysed the PCR reads with MiXCR anew, one entry per CDR3 protein. Found here are 550,000 to 600,000 distinct CDR3 sequences, roughly 23% of them singletons; the top ten hold 14%. Material: PBMCs, mostly from graft donor cells, obtained 360 days after TCRalphabeta/CD19-depleted stem cell transplant. The receptors stem from a boy in the first two years of life who had a stem cell transplant for acute myeloid leukemia, so the T cells may come from the graft donor.

This chain connects TRBV7-1 to TRBJ1-2; weak D call: TRBD1 (5 bases). TRBV7-1 is annotated as an ORF whose role is uncertain. This CDR3 has 11 residues. Between the trimmed V and J ends, which lost 5 bases and 9 bases, there was a span of 10 bases. The CDR3 DNA follows: TGTGCCAGCAGCAACGGGGGAAGCTACACCTTC. Its translation is CASSNGGSYTF.

The rearrangement uses TRBV20-1 and TRBJ2-2, with 12 nucleotides matching TRBD2. The CDR3 covers 14 residues. CDR1 is DFQATT, CDR2 SNEGSKA, per germline (reference sequence). V was clipped by 1 base and J by 7 bases; unmatched bases: 1. The CDR3 DNA is TGCAGTGCTAGAGGGACTAGCGGGGTCGGGGAGCTGTTTTTT. As protein: CSARGTSGVGELFF.

This clonotype occurred a few times. The chain joins TRBV6-5 to TRBJ2-2, with 7 positions matching TRBD1. V trimming: 2 bases; J trimming: 2 bases; junction bases outside the gene matches: 5. The CDR3 runs 16 residues. Germline loops: CDR1 MNHEY, CDR2 SVGAGI. The CDR3 DNA is TGTGCCAGCAGTTACGTCCGACAGGGTAACACCGGGGAGCTGTTTTTT. Residues: CASSYVRQGNTGELFF.

This clonotype was detected only a few times. This chain connects TRBV7-2 to TRBJ1-1, with TRBD1 matching over 7 bases. The germline gives CDR1 SGHTA, CDR2 FQGNSA. V was clipped by 5 bases and J by 1 base; unmatched bases: 7. CDR3 length: 15 amino acids. CDR3 nucleotide sequence: TGTGCCAGCAGCCCACTATGGACAGGGAACACTGAAGCTTTCTTT. It yields the protein CASSPLWTGNTEAFF.

This clonotype was recorded many times. The rearrangement joins TRBV12-3 or TRBV12-4 to TRBJ2-1, with TRBD2 matching 8 bases. This CDR3 contains 18 residues. The V and J ends lost 5 bases and 8 bases, in that order; junction bases with no gene match: 20. The CDR3 DNA reads as TGTGCCAGCAGTCCCGCGAGGGGCGGGGGGACCCCGGCGGATGAGCAGTTCTTC. Protein sequence: CASSPARGGGTPADEQFF.

The chain recombines TRBV7-2 with TRBJ2-2; no clear D. V lost 2 bases to trimming and J lost 4 bases, with 11 bases between them. Germline V gene lookup returns CDR1 SGHTA and CDR2 FQGNSA. The CDR3 length is 15 residues. Here the CDR3 reads CASSLMKGITGELFF. The CDR3, as DNA: TGTGCCAGCAGCTTAATGAAGGGAATCACCGGGGAGCTGTTTTTT. Full variable domain (missing parts from reference TRBV7-2 and TRBJ2-2): GAGVSQSPSNKVTEKGKDVELRCDPISGHTALYWYRQSLGQGLEFLIYFQGNSAPDKSGLPSDRFSAERTGGSVSTLTIQRTQQEDSAVYLCASSLMKGITGELFFGEGSRLTVL.

This clonotype was seen repeatedly, ten times or more. The chain links TRBV6-1 to TRBJ1-5; TRBD1 might be the D (5 bases). This CDR3 is built from 15 residues. The V and J ends lost 10 bases and 4 bases respectively, with 20 bases between them. Looked up from germline, CDR1 is MNHNS and CDR2 is SASEGT. The CDR3 region is CATQPGDRRNQPQHF. The DNA for the CDR3 is TGTGCCACCCAGCCCGGGGACCGAAGAAATCAGCCCCAGCATTTT.

This clonotype was detected a few times. This rearrangement joins TRBV5-4 to TRBJ2-7; D unclear. V lost 5 bases, J lost 0 bases, and 9 bases lay in between. Looked up from germline, CDR1 is SGHNT and CDR2 is YYREEE (reference sequence). CDR3 length: 13 residues. The CDR3 bases are TGTGCCAGCAGTTGGCGGAGCTCCTACGAGCAGTACTTC. Amino acids: CASSWRSSYEQYF. Combining the CDR3 with reference TRBV5-4 and TRBJ2-7 gives the whole variable domain ETGVTQSPTHLIKTRGQQVTLRCSSQSGHNTVSWYQQALGQGPQFIFQYYREEENGRGNFPPRFSGLQFPNYSSELNVNALELDDSALYLCASSWRSSYEQYFGPGTRLTVT.

The rearrangement joins TRBV20-1 to TRBJ2-1; D assignment may be TRBD1 or TRBD2 (5 bases each). V shed 5 bases and J shed 9 bases, with 29 bases lying between them. This CDR3 is built from 17 residues. Germline assignment: CDR1 DFQATT and CDR2 SNEGSKA (reference sequence). The CDR3 loop reads CSAQNFAGTQRNSEQFF. Here the CDR3 DNA reads TGCAGTGCTCAGAACTTCGCCGGGACCCAAAGGAACAGTGAGCAGTTCTTC.

This clonotype has ten or more counts. The CDR3 here is CASSLDRGRPDTQYF. In nucleotides, the CDR3 is TGTGCCAGCAGCTTAGACAGGGGGCGACCAGATACGCAGTATTTT. V is TRBV7-9 and J is TRBJ2-3; 9 bases align to TRBD1. The CDR3 has 15 residues. The germline V gene has CDR1 SEHNR and CDR2 FQNEAQ (reference sequence). The V and J ends lost 1 base and 4 bases, in that order; junction bases with no gene match: 3.

This clonotype was seen a handful of times. J is TRBJ1-1 and V is TRBV20-1; D not certain. Trimming removed 0 bases at V and 1 base at J, with 9 bases between. The CDR3 consists of 14 residues. From germline, CDR1 is DFQATT and CDR2 SNEGSKA (reference sequence). CDR3 sequence (DNA): TGCAGTGCTAGAGATCGGGGAGGGAACACTGAAGCTTTCTTT. It encodes CSARDRGGNTEAFF.

This clonotype has just a few counts. In nucleotides, the CDR3 is TGCGCCAGCAGCCACTATGGTGGCTACGAGCAGTACTTC. Protein product: CASSHYGGYEQYF. The V gene is TRBV4-3, the J gene TRBJ2-7; D remains ambiguous. The CDR3 has 13 residues. V lost 3 bases, J lost 3 bases, and 9 bases lay in between. The germline CDR1 and CDR2 sequences are LGHNA and YSLEER.

This chain links TRBV20-1 with TRBJ2-3, with 9 bases matching TRBD1. The CDR3 totals 15 residues. Germline assignment: CDR1 DFQATT and CDR2 SNEGSKA (reference sequence). The junction had 9 bases not matched to a gene; V was cut back by 6 bases and J by 2 bases. The CDR3 sequence: CSAMDRGRITDTQYF. CDR3 in DNA: TGCAGTGCAATGGACAGGGGACGGATCACAGATACGCAGTATTTT.

The sample holds many counts of this clonotype. The V call is TRBV19, the J call TRBJ2-2, with 7 bases identical to TRBD1. Germline V CDR1 and CDR2: LNHDA, SQIVND (reference sequence). Trimming at V came to 10 bases and at J to 3 bases, leaving 8 bases not matched to a gene. This CDR3 has 14 amino acids. CDR3 residues: CAIHRGWDTGELFF. CDR3 nucleotides: TGTGCCATCCACAGGGGCTGGGACACCGGGGAGCTGTTTTTT.

This chain connects TRBV12-3 or TRBV12-4 to TRBJ2-3; 8 nucleotides line up with TRBD2. The CDR3 extends over 14 amino acids. The V and J ends lost 5 bases and 4 bases, in that order; junction bases with no gene match: 5. CDR3 bases: TGTGCCAGCAGTCTCGTAGCGGGGCCAGATACGCAGTATTTT. It is translated as CASSLVAGPDTQYF.

This clonotype was observed a few times. As DNA, the CDR3 is TGCAGTGCTAGAGTAGGGACAGGGGGTTCCTACGAGCAGTACTTC. Residues: CSARVGTGGSYEQYF. The chain couples TRBV20-1 to TRBJ2-7; TRBD1 agrees at 11 bases. Germline CDR1 and CDR2: DFQATT and SNEGSKA (reference sequence). This CDR3 is 15 amino acids long. V lost 1 base and J lost 1; bases outside the gene matches: 3.

This clonotype was observed a handful of times. The chain employs TRBV12-3 or TRBV12-4 and TRBJ2-3, with D maybe TRBD1 (7 bases). V lost 6 bases and J lost 6, with 19 bases in between. This CDR3 is 15 amino acids long. CDR3 sequence: CASSPPPRGTDTQYF. In DNA form, the CDR3 reads TGTGCCAGCAGCCCCCCCCCCAGGGGGACTGATACGCAGTATTTT.

This clonotype was seen only a few times. The chain links TRBV12-3 or TRBV12-4 to TRBJ2-1, with D perhaps given as TRBD1 or TRBD2 (6 bases each). V was clipped by 1 base and J by 2 bases, with 12 bases between them. The CDR3 has 16 residues. The CDR3 spells CASSLGGAAPYNEQFF. The DNA for the CDR3 is TGTGCCAGCAGTTTAGGGGGGGCTGCGCCCTACAATGAGCAGTTCTTC.

V and J are TRBV6-5 and TRBJ2-3; D is perhaps TRBD1 or TRBD2 (5 bases each). The CDR3 consists of 16 residues. The V gene lost 0 bases and the J gene lost 0 bases, with 10 bases spanning the gap. The V gene's germline CDR1 is MNHEY and CDR2 SVGAGI. For the CDR3, the DNA is TGTGCCAGCAGTTACTCGATGGGGGTCAGCACAGATACGCAGTATTTT. Translated: CASSYSMGVSTDTQYF.

This clonotype turned up a few times. One junction end disagrees with the germline gene, perhaps due to a read error. This rearrangement joins TRBV7-9 to TRBJ2-7, with TRBD1 as a possible D gene (5 bases). CDR1 is SEHNR, CDR2 FQNEAQ, per germline (reference sequence). The CDR3 consists of 12 residues. DNA for the CDR3: TGTGCCAGCAGCTTAGGGACATCTTCCTTTGACTTC. Translation: CASSLGTSSFDF.

This chain's CDR3 is CASSHPGPGLFF. Written as DNA, the CDR3 is TGTGCCAGCAGCCACCCGGGCCCAGGGCTGTTTTTT. The rearrangement uses TRBV12-3 or TRBV12-4 and TRBJ2-2; D unclear. The CDR3 runs 12 residues. V dropped 6 bases and J dropped 13 bases, with 15 bases sitting between them.

This clonotype was seen many times. This chain connects TRBV10-1 to TRBJ1-1; TRBD1 aligns across 8 bases. Germline lookup yields CDR1 WNHNN and CDR2 SYGVQD (reference sequence). After removal of 6 bases from V and 6 bases from J, the junction contained 15 bases not matched to a gene. There are 16 residues in the CDR3. This CDR3 is CASSDGTGGSIPEAFF. The CDR3 nucleotides read TGCGCCAGCAGCGACGGGACAGGTGGTAGTATTCCTGAAGCTTTCTTT.

This clonotype was seen a handful of times. This chain uses TRBV20-1 with TRBJ1-5; D ambiguous. The CDR3 spans 13 residues. Trimming left V 1 base short and J 5 bases short, with 9 bases between. The V gene's germline CDR1 is DFQATT and CDR2 SNEGSKA (reference sequence). CDR3 amino acids: CSARVEGDQPQHF. The DNA of the CDR3 is TGCAGTGCTAGAGTGGAGGGAGATCAGCCCCAGCATTTT.

This clonotype was detected only once. This chain joins TRBV27 and TRBJ2-7; TRBD1 agrees at 8 bases. V shed 2 bases, J shed 4 bases, and the junction held 7 bases outside the gene matches. The CDR3 extends over 15 amino acids. Germline V CDR1 and CDR2: MNHEY, SMNVEV (reference sequence). This CDR3 is CASSLRRTGSYEQYF. The CDR3, as DNA: TGTGCCAGCAGTTTAAGGCGGACAGGGTCTTACGAGCAGTACTTC.